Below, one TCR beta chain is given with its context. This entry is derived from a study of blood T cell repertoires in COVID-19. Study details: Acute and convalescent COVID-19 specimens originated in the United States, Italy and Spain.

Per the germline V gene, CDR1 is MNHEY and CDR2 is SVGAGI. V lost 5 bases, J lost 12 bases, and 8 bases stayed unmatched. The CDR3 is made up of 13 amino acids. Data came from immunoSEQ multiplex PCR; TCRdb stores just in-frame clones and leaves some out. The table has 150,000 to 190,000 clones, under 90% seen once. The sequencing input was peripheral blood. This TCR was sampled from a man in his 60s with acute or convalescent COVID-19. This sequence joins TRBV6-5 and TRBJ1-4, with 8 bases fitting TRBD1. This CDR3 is CASSKITGGELFF. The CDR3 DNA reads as TGTGCCAGCAGTAAAATTACAGGGGGGGAACTGTTTTTT.